One and the same sample provided the 18 T cell receptor beta chains below, sequenced in a study of circulating CD8 cells and anti-PD-1 response in melanoma. Four subsets defined by PD-1 and/or TIGIT were sorted from live CD3+CD8+TCRalphabeta+ cells. TCR libraries were prepared from roughly 15 ng of total RNA with the QIAseq Immune Repertoire TCR panel. TCRdb itself ran the reads through MiXCR, one entry per CDR3 protein. The sample shows about 990 distinct CDR3 sequences, 9.4% of them seen only once. The starting material was CD8+ T cells from PBMCs, obtained at baseline or after one month of anti-PD-1 therapy (not recorded which). These receptors came from a human donor with melanoma.

The rearrangement links TRBV18 to TRBJ2-3; D is unclear. The CDR3 extends over 18 amino acids. Looked up from germline, CDR1 is KGHSH and CDR2 is LQKENI. V was cut by 0 bases and J by 2 bases, with 18 bases left in between. In DNA, the CDR3 is TGTGCCAGCTCACCACCGGTCATCCGCAGCCTACTCACAGATACGCAGTATTTT. As protein: CASSPPVIRSLLTDTQYF.

This clonotype qualifies as medium-sized. The chain couples TRBV5-6 to TRBJ2-1; TRBD2 matches at 7 bases. V shed 0 bases, J shed 4 bases, and the junction held 4 bases outside the gene matches. The V gene's germline CDR1 is SGHDT and CDR2 YYEEEE. The CDR3 has 15 residues. This CDR3 is CASSLDGGIYNEQFF. The CDR3 bases are TGTGCCAGCAGCTTGGACGGGGGGATTTACAATGAGCAGTTCTTC. The full variable domain, its missing parts supplied by reference TRBV5-6 and TRBJ2-1, is DAGVTQSPTHLIKTRGQQVTLRCSPKSGHDTVSWYQQALGQGPQFIFQYYEEEERQRGNFPDRFSGHQFPNYSSELNVNALLLGDSALYLCASSLDGGIYNEQFFGPGTRLTVL.

The table lists this clonotype with a few counts. A much larger clone lies a single base off, so this may be a read error. The rearrangement links TRBV24-1 to TRBJ2-1, with D perhaps matching TRBD1 or TRBD2 (5 bases each). Germline lookup yields CDR1 KGHDR and CDR2 SFDVKD. V was cut by 0 bases and J by 15 bases, with 17 bases left in between. The CDR3 consists of 14 residues. The CDR3 DNA sequence: TGTGCCACCAGTGATTTGATCGGGACCCAGGTCAGGTTCTTC. Amino acids: CATSDLIGTQVRFF.

On this clonotype itself: The CDR3 ends on some other residue instead of the conserved phenylalanine or tryptophan, so this is likely a read error. The rearrangement links TRBV19 to TRBJ2-1; 7 nucleotides align to TRBD1. The germline V gene has CDR1 LNHDA and CDR2 SQIVND (reference sequence). V shed 4 bases and J 0 bases; nucleotides not matched to a gene: 6. This CDR3 is built from 16 residues. The DNA for the CDR3 is TGTGCCAGTAGTAGGTACAGGGGATCCTCCTACAATGAGCAGTTCGTC. It codes for CASSRYRGSSYNEQFV.

About this clonotype: The junction and the germline gene differ at one end; a read error may be behind it. The CDR3 reads CSVVEGLQEVNEQSF. For the CDR3, the DNA is TGCAGCGTTGTAGAGGGACTCCAGGAGGTTAATGAGCAGTCCTTC. The chain uses TRBV29-1 and TRBJ2-1, with a possible D match to TRBD2 (6 bases). The CDR3 is 15 amino acids. Germline CDR1 is SQVTM and CDR2 is ANQGSEA.

This clonotype has more than one count but fewer than ten. The chain recombines TRBV28 with TRBJ2-7; possible D gene TRBD1, 5 bases. In germline, CDR1 is MDHEN, CDR2 SYDVKM. CDR3 size: 15 residues. V was shortened by 8 bases and J by 1 base, with 18 bases between the two germline ends. The CDR3, as DNA: TGTGCCAGCGGTCGGCGAAATGCAGGGTCCTACGAGCAGTACTTC. Protein: CASGRRNAGSYEQYF.

This clonotype is medium-sized. The chain carries TRBV9 and TRBJ2-3; a possible D gene is TRBD2 (7 bases). Germline V gives CDR1 SGDLS, CDR2 YYNGEE. V lost 4 bases and J 2 bases, leaving 17 bases between the germline ends. The CDR3 length is 16 residues. Written as DNA, the CDR3 is TGTGCCAGCAGCTTACGGGCGGGGGCCGTCACAGATACGCAGTATTTT. Translation gives CASSLRAGAVTDTQYF.

This clonotype was seen just once. The chain joins TRBV19 to TRBJ1-2, with D unresolved. CDR1 is LNHDA, CDR2 SQIVND, per germline (reference sequence). With 7 bases removed from V and 5 bases from J, the gap between germline ends came to 5 bases. The CDR3 totals 10 residues. The CDR3 is CASNGYGYTF. CDR3 coding DNA: TGTGCCAGTAACGGGTATGGCTACACCTTC.

The V gene is TRBV20-1, the J gene TRBJ2-7; the match to TRBD1 covers 9 bases. Trimming cost V 6 bases and J 5 bases; bases outside gene matches: 5. The CDR3 runs 12 residues. CDR1 and CDR2 from the germline V gene are DFQATT and SNEGSKA (reference sequence). The CDR3 bases are TGCAGTGCCACCGGACAGGGGAACGAGCAGTACTTC. It is translated as CSATGQGNEQYF.

Sample share makes this clonotype medium-sized (0.01 to 0.1%). The chain recombines TRBV12-3 or TRBV12-4 with TRBJ2-1; TRBD1 matches 7 bases. V was pared by 6 bases and J by 4 bases, with 3 bases of the junction left unmatched. The CDR3 contains 13 residues. The CDR3: CASSWTGYNEQFF. The CDR3 nucleotides are TGTGCCAGCAGCTGGACAGGATACAATGAGCAGTTCTTC.

This clonotype is classed as medium-sized. This chain links TRBV5-6 with TRBJ1-4; weak D call: TRBD1 (5 bases). The CDR3 covers 15 residues. CDR1 is SGHDT and CDR2 is YYEEEE in the germline V gene. The germline V and J ends were trimmed by 3 bases and 4 bases, with 13 bases remaining between them. The CDR3 sequence is CASSSPDQGNEKLFF. The CDR3 region has the DNA TGTGCCAGCAGCTCCCCGGACCAGGGTAATGAAAAACTGTTTTTT.

Of note for this clonotype: A read error may produce the germline difference seen at one junction end. The V and J genes are TRBV19 and TRBJ1-1; D gene uncertain. Germline V gene sequence: CDR1 LNHDA, CDR2 SQIVND (reference sequence). CDR3 length: 8 residues. The CDR3, as DNA: TGTGCCGGCCAGAGGGCTCTCTTT. Encoded protein: CAGQRALF.

In its sample, this clonotype ranks as medium-sized. The V gene is TRBV4-1, the J gene TRBJ2-1, with 13 bases lining up with TRBD2. This CDR3 is 15 amino acids long. Germline V CDR1 and CDR2: MGHRA, YSYEKL. The trim removed 3 bases at V and 5 bases at J, leaving 1 base unmatched. The CDR3 bases are TGCGCCAGCAGCCAGGGGACTAGCGGGGACAATGAGCAGTTCTTC. This translates into CASSQGTSGDNEQFF.

In its sample, this clonotype ranks as medium-sized (0.01 to 0.1%). This sequence joins TRBV19 and TRBJ2-7; the match to TRBD1 covers 7 bases. From germline, CDR1 is LNHDA and CDR2 SQIVND (reference sequence). The CDR3 is made up of 15 amino acids. After removal of 6 bases from V and 4 bases from J, the junction contained 12 bases not matched to a gene. In nucleotides, the CDR3 is TGTGCCAGTAGCCAACAGGGGCCCCCCCTATACGAGCAGTACTTC. Residues: CASSQQGPPLYEQYF.

Relative to its sample, this clonotype is large. V gene TRBV4-1 combines with J gene TRBJ2-3; no clear D gene. The CDR3 contains 14 residues. The germline V gene has CDR1 MGHRA and CDR2 YSYEKL. Trimming shortened V by 3 bases and J by 4 bases, and 11 bases separated the two germline ends. The CDR3 here is CASSHLIRADTQYF. The CDR3 coding sequence is TGCGCCAGCAGCCACCTCATTCGGGCAGATACGCAGTATTTT.

This clonotype is classed as medium-sized. The rearrangement uses TRBV7-9 and TRBJ1-1; D might be TRBD1 (5 bases). Germline V CDR1 and CDR2: SEHNR, FQNEAQ (reference sequence). V lost 1 base and J lost 1, with 10 bases in between. The CDR3 consists of 15 residues. CDR3 sequence: CASSLGMGQNTEAFF. CDR3 nucleotides: TGTGCCAGCAGCTTAGGAATGGGGCAGAACACTGAAGCTTTCTTT.

Of note for this clonotype: A much larger clone differs by one base, so this may be a read error. The chain has TRBV21-1 and TRBJ2-1; the table calls TRBD1, which could not be checked here. TRBV21-1 is annotated as a pseudogene. The CDR3 has 17 amino acids. This chain's CDR3 is CASSEGIPGPGGYEQFF. CDR3 DNA sequence: TGTGCCAGCAGCGAAGGTATCCCGGGACCAGGAGGCTATGAGCAGTTCTTC.

In its sample, this clonotype ranks as medium-sized (0.01 to 0.1%). For the CDR3, the DNA is TGTGCCAGCAGTTTAGGGGGATCCTACGAGCAGTACTTC. It encodes CASSLGGSYEQYF. The chain has TRBV27 and TRBJ2-7; D tentatively fits TRBD1 or TRBD2 (5 bases each). Trimming took 2 bases from V and 1 from J, leaving 6 bases between them. The CDR3 consists of 13 residues. Germline CDR1 MNHEY, CDR2 SMNVEV (reference sequence).